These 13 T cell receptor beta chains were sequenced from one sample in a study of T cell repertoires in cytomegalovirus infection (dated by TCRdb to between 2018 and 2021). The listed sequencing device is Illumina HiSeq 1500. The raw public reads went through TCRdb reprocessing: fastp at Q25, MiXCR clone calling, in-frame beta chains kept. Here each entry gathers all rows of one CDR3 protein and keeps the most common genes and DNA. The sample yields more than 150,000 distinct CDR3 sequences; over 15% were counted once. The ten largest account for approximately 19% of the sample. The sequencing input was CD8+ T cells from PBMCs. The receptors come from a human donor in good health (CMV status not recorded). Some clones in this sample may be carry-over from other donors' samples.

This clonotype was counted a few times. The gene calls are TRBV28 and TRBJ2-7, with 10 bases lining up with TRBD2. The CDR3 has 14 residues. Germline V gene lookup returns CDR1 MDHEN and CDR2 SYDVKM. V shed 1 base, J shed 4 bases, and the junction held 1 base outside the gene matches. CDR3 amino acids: CASSLYSGRYEQYF. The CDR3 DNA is TGTGCCAGCAGTTTATATAGCGGGAGGTACGAGCAGTACTTC.

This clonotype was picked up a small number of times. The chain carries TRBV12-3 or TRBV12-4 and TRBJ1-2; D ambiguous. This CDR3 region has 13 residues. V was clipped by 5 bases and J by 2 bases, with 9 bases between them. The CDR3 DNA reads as TGTGCCAGCAGTCCGAACAGAAACTATGGCTACACCTTC. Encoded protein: CASSPNRNYGYTF.

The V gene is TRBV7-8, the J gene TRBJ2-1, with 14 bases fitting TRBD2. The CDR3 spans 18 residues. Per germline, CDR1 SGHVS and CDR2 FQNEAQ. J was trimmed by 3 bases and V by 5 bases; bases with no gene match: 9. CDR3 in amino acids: CASSAGLAGVSNYNEQFF. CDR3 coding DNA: TGTGCCAGCAGCGCGGGACTAGCGGGAGTATCAAACTACAATGAGCAGTTCTTC. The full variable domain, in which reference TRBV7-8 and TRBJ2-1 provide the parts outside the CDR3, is GAGVSQSPRYKVAKRGQDVALRCDPISGHVSLFWYQQALGQGPEFLTYFQNEAQLDKSGLPSDRFFAERPEGSVSTLKIQRTQQEDSAVYLCASSAGLAGVSNYNEQFFGPGTRLTVL.

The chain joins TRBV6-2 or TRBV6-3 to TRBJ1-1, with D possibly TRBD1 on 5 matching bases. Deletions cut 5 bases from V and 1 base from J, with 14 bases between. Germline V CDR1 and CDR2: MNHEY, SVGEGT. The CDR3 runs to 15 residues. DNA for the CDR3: TGTGCCAGCAGTCCAGGGTTGTCGAGGAACACTGAAGCTTTCTTT. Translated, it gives CASSPGLSRNTEAFF.

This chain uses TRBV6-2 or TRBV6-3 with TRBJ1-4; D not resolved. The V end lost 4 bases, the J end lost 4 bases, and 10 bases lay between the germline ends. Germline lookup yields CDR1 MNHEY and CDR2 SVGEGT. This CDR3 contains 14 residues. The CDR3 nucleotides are TGTGCCAGCAGTTTTCCCGGGGATAATGAAAAACTGTTTTTT. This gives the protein CASSFPGDNEKLFF.

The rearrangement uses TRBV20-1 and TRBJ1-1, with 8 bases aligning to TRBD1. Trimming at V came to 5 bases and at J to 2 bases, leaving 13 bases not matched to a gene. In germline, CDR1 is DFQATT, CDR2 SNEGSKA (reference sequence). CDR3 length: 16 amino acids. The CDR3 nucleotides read TGCAGTGCTGAGAAAAAAGGACAGGGATCTAACACTGAAGCTTTCTTT. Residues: CSAEKKGQGSNTEAFF.

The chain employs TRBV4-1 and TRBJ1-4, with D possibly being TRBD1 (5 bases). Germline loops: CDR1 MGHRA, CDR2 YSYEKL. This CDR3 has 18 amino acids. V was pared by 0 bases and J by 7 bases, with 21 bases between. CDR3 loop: CASSQDPEGEREGEKLFF. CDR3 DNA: TGCGCCAGCAGCCAAGATCCCGAAGGGGAGAGGGAAGGTGAAAAACTGTTTTTT.

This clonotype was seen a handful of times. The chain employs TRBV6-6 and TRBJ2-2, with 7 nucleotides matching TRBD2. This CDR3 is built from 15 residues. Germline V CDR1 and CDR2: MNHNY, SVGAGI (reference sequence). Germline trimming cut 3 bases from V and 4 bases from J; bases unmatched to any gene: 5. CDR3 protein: CASSYRSGSTGELFF. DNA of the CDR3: TGTGCCAGCAGTTATCGTAGCGGGTCCACCGGGGAGCTGTTTTTT.

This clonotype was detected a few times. The CDR3 DNA reads TGTGCCAGCAGTTCCCTAAGCTCCTACGAGCAGTACTTC. Translating it yields CASSSLSSYEQYF. The V gene is TRBV27, the J gene TRBJ2-7, with D hard to call. The germline V and J ends were trimmed by 4 bases and 0 bases, with 7 bases remaining between them. This CDR3 region has 13 residues. Germline values: CDR1 MNHEY, CDR2 SMNVEV (reference sequence).

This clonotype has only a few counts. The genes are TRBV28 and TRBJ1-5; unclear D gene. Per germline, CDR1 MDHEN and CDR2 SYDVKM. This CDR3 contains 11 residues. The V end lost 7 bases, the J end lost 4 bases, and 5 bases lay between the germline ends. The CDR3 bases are TGTGCCAGCACCCATAATCAGCCCCAGCATTTT. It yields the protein CASTHNQPQHF.

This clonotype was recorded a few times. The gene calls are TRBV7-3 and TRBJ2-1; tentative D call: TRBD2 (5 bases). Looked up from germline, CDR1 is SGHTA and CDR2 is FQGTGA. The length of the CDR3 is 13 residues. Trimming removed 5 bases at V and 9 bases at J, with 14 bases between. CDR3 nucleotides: TGTGCCAGCAGCCGAACCGGAGGTCTTGAGCAGTTCTTC. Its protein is CASSRTGGLEQFF.

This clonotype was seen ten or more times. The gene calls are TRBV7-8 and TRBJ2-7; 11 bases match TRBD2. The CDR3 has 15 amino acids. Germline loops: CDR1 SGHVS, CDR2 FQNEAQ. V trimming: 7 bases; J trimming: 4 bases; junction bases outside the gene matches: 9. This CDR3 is CASTPTGTSGYEQYF. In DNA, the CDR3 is TGTGCCAGCACCCCCACCGGGACTAGCGGTTACGAGCAGTACTTC. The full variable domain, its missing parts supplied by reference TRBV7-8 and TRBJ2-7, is GAGVSQSPRYKVAKRGQDVALRCDPISGHVSLFWYQQALGQGPEFLTYFQNEAQLDKSGLPSDRFFAERPEGSVSTLKIQRTQQEDSAVYLCASTPTGTSGYEQYFGPGTRLTVT.

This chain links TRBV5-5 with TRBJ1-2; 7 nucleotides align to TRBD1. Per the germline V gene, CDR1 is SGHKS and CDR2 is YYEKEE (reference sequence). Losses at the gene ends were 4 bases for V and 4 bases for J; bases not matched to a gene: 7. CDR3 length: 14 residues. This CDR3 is CASSDAGTVYGYTF. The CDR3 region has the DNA TGTGCCAGCAGCGATGCCGGGACAGTCTATGGCTACACCTTC.